These T cell receptor beta chains were read from a single sample in a study of human T cells and chemical hapten exposure. TCRdb called the RACE reads again in MiXCR, with one record for every CDR3 protein. The data show roughly 160,000 distinct CDR3 sequences, about 14% seen once. The material was whole blood, obtained in connection with sensitization to the hapten diphenylcyclopropenone (DPC). The origin of the receptors is a woman in her 30s with alopecia areata. Some clones in this sample may be carry-over from other donors' samples. Both conserved end residues are part of each CDR3. Each record gives: CDR3 length, V gene, J gene, CDR3 protein.

length: 13; V: TRBV2; J: TRBJ1-4; CDR3: CASTLSLLSKLFF
length: 15; V: TRBV4-1; J: TRBJ2-2; CDR3: CASSQEGLLTGELFF
length: 14; V: TRBV6-2/TRBV6-3; J: TRBJ2-5; CDR3: CASRTGGAGESQYF
length: 16; V: TRBV6-5; J: TRBJ2-7; CDR3: CASSYSSPGPAYEQYF
length: 13; V: TRBV29-1; J: TRBJ2-3; CDR3: CSVGGAGPGTQYF
length: 14; V: TRBV11-2; J: TRBJ1-6; CDR3: CASSGRRAGSPLHF
length: 15; V: TRBV5-4; J: TRBJ2-6; CDR3: CASSPGQAPANVLTF
length: 14; V: TRBV14; J: TRBJ1-2; CDR3: CASSLGQDYYGYTF
length: 13; V: TRBV5-1; J: TRBJ1-1; CDR3: CASSWALNTEAFF
length: 13; V: TRBV6-1; J: TRBJ2-7; CDR3: CASSRTENYEQYF
length: 15; V: TRBV20-1; J: TRBJ2-6; CDR3: CSAEGRGSGANVLTF
length: 14; V: TRBV13; J: TRBJ1-1; CDR3: CASSLLSAGTEAFF
length: 15; V: TRBV10-3; J: TRBJ1-1; CDR3: CAIRNLDRGNTEAFF
length: 15; V: TRBV3-1; J: TRBJ2-5; CDR3: CASSHNPGAGQTQYF
length: 16; V: TRBV20-1; J: TRBJ1-1; CDR3: CSAREGQGVMNTEAFF
length: 14; V: TRBV18; J: TRBJ1-1; CDR3: CASSGGRANTEAFF
length: 14; V: TRBV27; J: TRBJ2-1; CDR3: CASSFEGVYTEQFF
length: 13; V: TRBV11-2; J: TRBJ2-1; CDR3: CASSLAQAYEQFF
length: 15; V: TRBV9; J: TRBJ2-3; CDR3: CASSVVSSGTDTQYF
length: 16; V: TRBV3-2; J: TRBJ1-5; CDR3: CASSQDIQGGNQPQHF
length: 12; V: TRBV6-5; J: TRBJ2-7; CDR3: CASKTEPYEQYF
length: 11; V: TRBV6-2/TRBV6-3; J: TRBJ2-4; CDR3: CASSRDRRQYF
length: 15; V: TRBV5-4; J: TRBJ2-5; CDR3: CASRFGLTQGETQYF
length: 11; V: TRBV11-2; J: TRBJ2-5; CDR3: CASSVQETQYF
length: 14; V: TRBV7-2; J: TRBJ2-3; CDR3: CASSSTAGGDTQYF
length: 16; V: TRBV20-1; J: TRBJ2-2; CDR3: CSAKKGSGGYTGELFF
length: 15; V: TRBV2; J: TRBJ2-7; CDR3: CASSEEWALSYEQYF
length: 15; V: TRBV12-3/TRBV12-4; J: TRBJ2-5; CDR3: CASSFSSGRIETQYF
length: 14; V: TRBV20-1; J: TRBJ2-4; CDR3: CSARPRLDLNIQYF
length: 14; V: TRBV5-1; J: TRBJ2-5; CDR3: CASSLGGIKETQYF
length: 14; V: TRBV6-6; J: TRBJ1-2; CDR3: CASSYAGEPYGYTF
length: 14; V: TRBV20-1; J: TRBJ1-2; CDR3: CSARGWDRDNGYTF
length: 14; V: TRBV3-1; J: TRBJ2-3; CDR3: CASMPSRGTDTQYF
length: 13; V: TRBV28; J: TRBJ2-3; CDR3: CASSLTGRDTQYF
length: 13; V: TRBV9; J: TRBJ1-4; CDR3: CASSVGSPGKLFF
length: 15; V: TRBV18; J: TRBJ2-2; CDR3: CASSPRAQPAGELFF
length: 13; V: TRBV6-5; J: TRBJ1-1; CDR3: CASSIYRNTEAFF
length: 13; V: TRBV7-8; J: TRBJ1-5; CDR3: CASSLSGLEPQHF
length: 14; V: TRBV2; J: TRBJ1-5; CDR3: CASHGRGGNQPQHF
length: 16; V: TRBV7-9; J: TRBJ2-7; CDR3: CASLAPSSGNIGMQYF
length: 17; V: TRBV5-4; J: TRBJ1-5; CDR3: CASSLTGGDYSNQPQHF
length: 14; V: TRBV5-1; J: TRBJ1-1; CDR3: CASSLRGRGTEAFF
length: 17; V: TRBV18; J: TRBJ2-1; CDR3: CASSPSSGRLSYNEQFF
length: 13; V: TRBV29-1; J: TRBJ2-7; CDR3: CSVEVGQGGEQYF
length: 14; V: TRBV6-6; J: TRBJ2-2; CDR3: CASTETAGSGELFF
length: 14; V: TRBV9; J: TRBJ2-2; CDR3: CASSVVLGPGELFF
length: 13; V: TRBV7-3; J: TRBJ2-2; CDR3: CASSPKVSGELFF
length: 14; V: TRBV7-9; J: TRBJ2-7; CDR3: CASSLTGQAGEQYF
length: 12; V: TRBV11-2; J: TRBJ2-1; CDR3: CASSPSQYEQFF
length: 14; V: TRBV28; J: TRBJ2-3; CDR3: CASLSATGRHTQYF
length: 15; V: TRBV18; J: TRBJ2-5; CDR3: CASSPGLAGGETQYF